The TCR beta chain under discussion was sequenced for a study of Tregs in tolerant kidney transplant recipients. Study-level findings and limits: Validation in larger populations is needed because few patients were studied.

The nonmyeloablative bone marrow transplants came from related graft donors, with transient mixed chimerism. Data came from immunoSEQ multiplex PCR; TCRdb stores just in-frame clones and leaves some out. The sample has approximately 81,000 clones; around 90% are singletons. The sample holds one count of this clone. The target antigen is unknown. There are 13 residues in the CDR3. The V gene's germline CDR1 is MGHDK and CDR2 SYGVNS. Trimming left V 8 bases short and J 6 bases short, with 16 bases between. The source is a human patient who received a combined kidney and bone marrow transplant. Some T cells may be transferred from the graft donor. The input for sequencing was CD4+ T cells from blood (PBMCs), taken 24 months after the transplant. The chain employs TRBV25-1 and TRBJ1-1; tentative D call: TRBD1 (5 bases). CDR3 residues: CASPTGVEAEAFF. CDR3 bases: TGTGCCAGCCCCACGGGGGTGGAGGCTGAAGCTTTCTTT. Full variable domain (remainder filled in from reference TRBV25-1 and TRBJ1-1): EADIYQTPRYLVIGTGKKITLECSQTMGHDKMYWYQQDPGMELHLIHYSYGVNSTEKGDLSSESTVSRIRTEHFPLTLESARPSHTSQYLCASPTGVEAEAFFGQGTRLTVV.